Below are 27 T cell receptor beta chains sequenced from a single sample in a study of glioma-infiltrating T cells (dated by TCRdb to the mid-2010s). The sequencing machine was an Illumina MiSeq. TCR alpha and beta CDR3 regions were amplified with the iRepertoire nested amplicon-rescue multiplex PCR (arm-PCR) platform from RNA. TCRdb trimmed the raw reads at Q25, called clones with MiXCR and kept productive beta chains. Under each unique CDR3 protein, matching rows form one entry showing the most common genes and DNA. Within this sample are about 180,000 distinct CDR3 sequences, with about 47% of them counted one time only. Over 4% of the sample lies in the top ten. Sequenced material: glioma tissue, nonneoplastic brain tissue, or PBMCs (not recorded which). The receptor source for this set is a human donor with low-grade glioma or glioblastoma, undergoing nonglioma brain surgery, or in good health (not recorded which).

About this clonotype itself: A much larger clonotype is one base distant, so this may be a read error. The V call is TRBV6-2 or TRBV6-3, the J call TRBJ2-5; TRBD1 aligns across 11 bases. CDR1 is MNHEY, CDR2 SVGEGT, per germline. Trimming removed 11 bases from V and 7 bases from J; junction bases left unmatched: 18. The CDR3 length is 16 residues. The CDR3 DNA is TGTGCCGCCAGTGATTCGGGACAGGGGGACTTGTGGACCCAGTACTTC. It translates to CAASDSGQGDLWTQYF.

This clonotype occurred many times. The rearrangement links TRBV20-1 to TRBJ1-1, with unresolved D. Germline assignment: CDR1 DFQATT and CDR2 SNEGSKA (reference sequence). This CDR3 contains 16 residues. Trimming stripped 1 base from V and 1 base from J, with 16 bases between. The CDR3 coding sequence is TGCAGTGCTAGAGGGGTTGTCGGGCAGACGAACACTGAAGCTTTCTTT. This gives the protein CSARGVVGQTNTEAFF.

This clonotype was detected many times. The V call is TRBV20-1, the J call TRBJ2-3; TRBD1 matches 7 bases. From germline, CDR1 is DFQATT and CDR2 SNEGSKA (reference sequence). J gave up 4 bases and V 3 bases, and 7 bases lay outside the gene matches. The CDR3 contains 14 residues. This CDR3 reads CSASARQGPDTQYF. CDR3 bases: TGCAGTGCTAGTGCGCGACAGGGCCCAGATACGCAGTATTTT.

Many counts were recorded for this clonotype. The chain carries TRBV20-1 and TRBJ2-7; 11 nucleotides line up with TRBD2. With 2 bases clipped from V and 2 bases from J, the junction kept 2 bases outside the gene matches. The CDR3 has 14 residues. CDR1 is DFQATT, CDR2 SNEGSKA, per germline (reference sequence). CDR3 sequence: CSARKLAGAYEQYF. For the CDR3, the DNA is TGCAGTGCTAGAAAACTAGCGGGGGCCTACGAGCAGTACTTC.

Worth noting for this clonotype: This could be a read error, since a much larger clone is one nucleotide away. Given the absence of the conserved phenylalanine or tryptophan at the CDR3 end, a read error is likely. The chain uses TRBV7-9 and TRBJ2-7; D is uncertain. Trimming removed 0 bases from V and 6 bases from J, with 12 bases in between. The germline V gene has CDR1 SEHNR and CDR2 FQNEAQ (reference sequence). The CDR3 contains 14 residues. CDR3 in amino acids: CASSLAKSEAEQYL. The CDR3 DNA sequence: TGTGCCAGCAGCTTAGCCAAAAGCGAGGCCGAGCAGTACTTA.

This clonotype turned up a few times. The chain links TRBV4-1 to TRBJ2-7; TRBD2 matches at 8 bases. The CDR3 totals 15 residues. Germline V gene sequence: CDR1 MGHRA, CDR2 YSYEKL. The ends lost 1 base at V and 2 bases at J; junction bases unmatched: 4. The CDR3 nucleotides read TGCGCCAGCAGCCAAGTAGCGCGGGGGGCCTACGAGCAGTACTTC. It translates to CASSQVARGAYEQYF.

This clonotype occurred many times. This chain uses TRBV20-1 with TRBJ2-7, with D perhaps being TRBD1 or TRBD2 (5 bases each). The CDR3 runs to 14 residues. Germline assignment: CDR1 DFQATT and CDR2 SNEGSKA (reference sequence). V lost 3 bases and J lost 0, with 12 bases in between. The CDR3 protein is CSASPGDGSYEQYF. The CDR3 DNA reads as TGCAGTGCTAGCCCTGGGGACGGCTCCTACGAGCAGTACTTC.

This chain uses TRBV15 with TRBJ1-1; TRBD1 might be the D (5 bases). This CDR3 has 14 residues. CDR1 and CDR2 (germline): LNHNV, YYDKDF (reference sequence). Trimming took 6 bases from V and 6 from J, leaving 17 bases between them. Here the CDR3 reads CATRGVAGRAEAFF. CDR3 bases: TGTGCCACCAGAGGTGTAGCGGGGCGAGCTGAAGCTTTCTTT.

This sequence joins TRBV29-1 and TRBJ2-3; D remains ambiguous. The J call may be wrong; the DNA end is better matched by TRBJ1-5. The CDR3 contains 12 residues. CDR1 and CDR2 (germline): SQVTM, ANQGSEA. The CDR3 coding sequence is TGCAGCGTTGCCGGGAGCACAGATACGCAGCATTTT. As protein: CSVAGSTDTQHF.

This clonotype was observed many times. The chain uses TRBV4-2 and TRBJ2-7; D uncertain. This CDR3 is 15 amino acids long. CDR1 LGHNA and CDR2 YNFKEQ come from the germline V gene. Between the trimmed V and J ends, which lost 0 bases and 2 bases, there was a span of 11 bases. The chain's CDR3 is CASSQDLSVPYEQYF. The CDR3 DNA sequence: TGTGCCAGCAGCCAAGATTTAAGCGTCCCCTACGAGCAGTACTTC.

This clonotype was detected many times. This chain connects TRBV20-1 to TRBJ2-1; possibly TRBD1 for D (6 bases). The CDR3 has 14 amino acids. Germline values: CDR1 DFQATT, CDR2 SNEGSKA (reference sequence). Here the CDR3 DNA reads TGCAGCCAGAATAAGGGGGTCCGCTACAATGAGCAGTTCTTC. Protein product: CSQNKGVRYNEQFF.

The V call is TRBV30, the J call TRBJ2-1; no definite D call. Germline CDR1 and CDR2: GTSNPN and SVGIG (reference sequence). The CDR3 length is 12 residues. Trimming took 1 base from V and 8 from J, leaving 9 bases between them. CDR3 nucleotide sequence: TGTGCCTGGAGTGCCCTTGGGGATGAGCAGTTCTTC. Residues: CAWSALGDEQFF.

The chain employs TRBV19 and TRBJ2-7; 11 nucleotides align to TRBD2. Germline CDR1 and CDR2: LNHDA and SQIVND (reference sequence). With V trimmed by 5 bases and J by 5 bases, 8 bases remained unmatched. CDR3 length equals 15 residues. This CDR3 is CASSPGLAGLDEQYF. CDR3 in DNA: TGTGCCAGTAGTCCTGGACTAGCGGGCTTAGACGAGCAGTACTTC.

As to this clonotype: This may come from a read error, since a much larger clone is one base off. The chain links TRBV6-2 or TRBV6-3 to TRBJ2-7, with D perhaps TRBD1 (5 bases). V was shortened by 2 bases and J by 0 bases, with 11 bases between the two germline ends. CDR1 MNHEY and CDR2 SVGEGT come from the germline V gene. CDR3 length: 15 amino acids. CDR3 sequence (DNA): TGTGCCAGCAGTTACCTGGACACCAGCTCCTACGAGCAGTACTTC. This encodes CASSYLDTSSYEQYF.

The V gene is TRBV18, the J gene TRBJ2-2; weak D call: TRBD2 (6 bases). The V gene lost 3 bases and the J gene lost 2 bases, with 16 bases spanning the gap. This CDR3 contains 17 residues. Germline lookup yields CDR1 KGHSH and CDR2 LQKENI. DNA for the CDR3: TGTGCCAGCTCACCTAAATCCGCGGGACCTAACACCGGGGAGCTGTTTTTT. This translates into CASSPKSAGPNTGELFF.

Regarding this clonotype: A much larger clonotype is one base distant, so this may be a read error. As DNA, the CDR3 is TGCGCCAACAGCCAATCAGATACGCAGTATTTT. It is translated as CANSQSDTQYF. The chain couples TRBV4-1 to TRBJ2-3; no firm D call. The CDR3 loop spans 11 amino acids. Germline CDR1 MGHRA, CDR2 YSYEKL.

The V and J genes are TRBV6-1 and TRBJ2-7, with 9 nucleotides matching TRBD1. The germline V gene has CDR1 MNHNS and CDR2 SASEGT. This CDR3 region has 17 residues. J was trimmed by 3 bases and V by 10 bases; bases with no gene match: 19. The CDR3 region is CAIRPQGDRVNFYEQYF. DNA for the CDR3: TGTGCCATCAGACCCCAGGGGGACAGGGTAAATTTCTACGAGCAGTACTTC.

The chain employs TRBV20-1 and TRBJ1-3; 10 nucleotides agree with TRBD1. Germline V CDR1 and CDR2: DFQATT, SNEGSKA (reference sequence). The CDR3 sequence is 16 residues long. V shed 1 base and J 2 bases; nucleotides not matched to a gene: 5. The CDR3 region is CSARASGTGAGNTIYF. As DNA, the CDR3 is TGCAGTGCTAGAGCTTCCGGGACAGGGGCTGGAAACACCATATATTTT.

Concerning this clonotype itself: Given the absence of the conserved phenylalanine or tryptophan at the CDR3 end, a read error is likely. The chain uses TRBV6-2 or TRBV6-3 and TRBJ2-1; 7 nucleotides agree with TRBD1. CDR3 length equals 15 residues. Germline lookup yields CDR1 MNHEY and CDR2 SVGEGT. CDR3 coding DNA: TGTGACAGCAGTCTTCAGGGGGTTCTGGTCAATGAGCAGTTCCTC. It translates to CDSSLQGVLVNEQFL.

This clonotype turned up a few times. The chain has TRBV7-8 and TRBJ2-5; TRBD1 might be the D (5 bases). The CDR3 is made up of 14 amino acids. Trimming removed 1 base from V and 2 bases from J, with 8 bases in between. Germline V gene sequence: CDR1 SGHVS, CDR2 FQNEAQ. CDR3 residues: CASSLGTLQETQYF. For the CDR3, the DNA is TGTGCCAGCAGCTTAGGGACACTACAAGAGACCCAGTACTTC.

Only a few counts were recorded for this clonotype. This may stem from a read error, because a much larger clone lies one nucleotide away. The chain carries TRBV6-2 or TRBV6-3 and TRBJ2-1, with 10 bases matching TRBD1. Germline V gene lookup returns CDR1 MNHEY and CDR2 SVGEGT. CDR3 length equals 17 residues. CDR3 sequence: CASSYSPDRGSYNEQSF. DNA of the CDR3: TGTGCCAGCAGTTACTCCCCGGACAGGGGGAGCTACAATGAGCAGTCCTTC.

The genes are TRBV27 and TRBJ1-5, with D uncertain. The germline V and J ends were trimmed by 3 bases and 11 bases, with 17 bases remaining between them. CDR1 MNHEY and CDR2 SMNVEV come from the germline V gene (reference sequence). The CDR3 is 14 amino acids. In DNA, the CDR3 is TGTGCCAGCAGTTTCGGGAGCATGGGAGAGACCCAGCATTTT. The encoded protein is CASSFGSMGETQHF.

About this clonotype: With a much larger clone just one base away, this may be a read error. V usage is TRBV7-2 and J usage is TRBJ2-2, with D uncertain. Trimming took 6 bases from V and 5 from J, leaving 10 bases between them. Looked up from germline, CDR1 is SGHTA and CDR2 is FQGNSA. This CDR3 has 13 amino acids. This CDR3 is CASRRPGTGELFF. CDR3 DNA sequence: TGTGCCAGCAGACGCCCGGGTACCGGGGAGCTGTTTTTT.

This chain connects TRBV7-8 to TRBJ1-6, with D uncertain. The V and J ends lost 6 bases and 2 bases respectively, with 20 bases between them. This CDR3 is built from 18 residues. CDR1 is SGHVS, CDR2 FQNEAQ, per germline. The CDR3 DNA follows: TGTGCCAGCAGGATCCGAGGACCATCGGACGCCTATAATTCACCCCTCCACTTT. Its translation: CASRIRGPSDAYNSPLHF.

Points on this clonotype: A much bigger clone sits one base away, suggesting this may be a read error. V and J are TRBV28 and TRBJ1-5, with no clear D. The CDR3 sequence is 15 residues long. CDR1 is MDHEN, CDR2 SYDVKM, per germline. CDR3 coding DNA: TGTGCCAGCAGACTCGGACGGTATAGCAATAAGCCCCAGCATTTT. It yields the protein CASRLGRYSNKPQHF.

The CDR3 DNA reads TGTGCCAGCAGCCAGATCAGACCGACTAGCCTATTTTTCCCAGATACGCAGTATTTT. Its protein is CASSQIRPTSLFFPDTQYF. This rearrangement joins TRBV3-1 to TRBJ2-3; 7 positions agree with TRBD2. The junction had 19 bases not matched to a gene; V was cut back by 3 bases and J by 4 bases. Looked up from germline, CDR1 is LGHDT and CDR2 is YNNKEL (reference sequence). CDR3 length: 19 amino acids.

Remarks on this clonotype: This may stem from a read error, because a much larger clone lies one nucleotide away. The chain uses TRBV2 and TRBJ1-1, with TRBD1 as a possible D gene (5 bases). There are 11 residues in the CDR3. The V end was cut by 10 bases, the J end by 8 bases, with 14 bases between. Germline CDR1 is SNHLY and CDR2 is FYNNEI. CDR3 nucleotides: TGTGCCAACAAAATGGGGGTCGAAGCTTTCTTT. This encodes CANKMGVEAFF. Combining the CDR3 with reference TRBV2 and TRBJ1-1 gives the whole variable domain EPEVTQTPSHQVTQMGQEVILRCVPISNHLYFYWYRQILGQKVEFLVSFYNNEISEKSEIFDDQFSVERPDGSNFTLKIRSTKLEDSAMYFCANKMGVEAFFGQGTRLTVV.